A selection of T cell receptor beta chains follows, all from one sample in a study of cytomegalovirus exposure and HLA in healthy donors. TCRdb keeps only in-frame clones here, not all; method: immunoSEQ multiplex PCR. The sample yields fewer than 150,000 clones, approximately 89% seen once. The sequenced sample was PBMCs. The source is a woman younger than 45 in good health and CMV-seropositive. The CDR3 runs from the conserved cysteine through the conserved F or W. Where a row states a size, it is once, few, many or the class of an expanded clone; other rows omit it.

clone size	V gene	J gene	CDR3 length	CDR3 protein
-	TRBV6-5	TRBJ1-2	13	CASSSTVNYGYTF
-	TRBV11-2	TRBJ1-1	12	CASRQGPAEAFF
-	TRBV7-9	TRBJ1-2	16	CASSSLGQGGLRGYTF
-	TRBV6-1	TRBJ1-2	15	CASSEAPTGGGGYTF
-	TRBV7-9	TRBJ1-1	15	CASSSRGSSNTEAFF
-	TRBV18	TRBJ1-2	14	CASSPDGTGAGYTF
-	TRBV6-1	TRBJ1-6	14	CASTVIARESPLHF
-	TRBV5-1	TRBJ2-7	13	CASRPTGIYEQYF
-	TRBV2	TRBJ1-4	14	CASSAYRDGEKLFF
-	TRBV7-9	TRBJ2-7	14	CASSLTDRVGEQYF
-	TRBV2	TRBJ2-1	13	CARQASSYNEQFF
-	TRBV29-1	TRBJ2-1	16	CSVETGTSGLEGEQFF
-	TRBV28	TRBJ1-3	15	CASSRRGLAGNTIYF
once	TRBV9	TRBJ2-2	18	CASSEATSGVGGAGELFF
-	TRBV29-1	TRBJ2-5	13	CSSQQGQYETQYF
-	TRBV10-3	TRBJ2-1	15	CATSWTSGSYNEQFF
once	TRBV7-9	TRBJ2-3	15	CASTQMGAGTDTQYF
-	TRBV15	TRBJ2-3	13	CAAGDRGTDTQYF
-	TRBV19	TRBJ2-3	15	CASSLTSGSTDTQYF
-	TRBV5-1	TRBJ1-1	15	CASSALTGMNTEAFF
-	TRBV5-1	TRBJ2-5	13	CASSLFERETQYF
once	TRBV13	TRBJ2-1	16	CASSLVGTGAANEQFF
-	TRBV7-7	TRBJ2-3	16	CASSLGLAGGGDTQYF
-	TRBV7-3	TRBJ2-1	14	CASSPAPQDYEQFF
once	TRBV11-2	TRBJ1-6	15	CASSRNTGGNSPLHF
-	TRBV18	TRBJ1-1	14	CASSPVEGFSEAFF
few	TRBV28	TRBJ2-1	15	CASSSSGARLYEQFF
-	TRBV7-9	TRBJ1-1	12	CASSFSGAEAFF
-	TRBV28	TRBJ1-1	15	CASSPSSWRSSEAFF
few	TRBV15	TRBJ2-7	15	CATSISSPGQGGQYF
-	TRBV10-3	TRBJ1-6	14	CAISEGTGKSPLHF
-	TRBV10-3	TRBJ2-1	13	CAISFSGSDEQFF
-	TRBV19	TRBJ2-7	14	CASSPTGGIDEQYF
-	TRBV7-2	TRBJ1-5	13	CASSQGPNQPQHF
-	TRBV5-4	TRBJ1-1	15	CASSLPPPGDTEAFF
-	TRBV7-3	TRBJ1-3	13	CASSSAPQGTIYF
-	TRBV25-1	TRBJ1-6	15	CASSGWTGVNSPLHF
-	TRBV11-2	TRBJ1-2	15	CASSLETGQSYGYTF
-	TRBV30	TRBJ1-4	13	CAWSWAGNEKLFF
-	TRBV7-2	TRBJ2-7	13	CASSTIGFYEQYF
-	TRBV28	TRBJ2-7	16	CASSATGTGPSYEQYF
-	TRBV9	TRBJ2-3	13	CASSVLAGDTQYF
-	TRBV6-5	TRBJ1-5	15	CASARKGGADQPQHF
-	TRBV28	TRBJ1-4	13	CASSLDSPEKLFF